This entry describes one TCR beta chain. Its antigen is undetermined. This PCR relied on a set of 60 Vbeta primers and 13 Jbeta primers. Sequencing was performed with immunoSEQ multiplex PCR; in TCRdb, only in-frame clones are kept and a portion is missing. The data hold about 150,000 clones, with around 79% observed a single time. The data were taken from a study of cytomegalovirus exposure and HLA in healthy donors. Study information: As released early, the data held 80 million to 90 million unique TCRs from HLA-typed donors. Of all 360 or so donors who were genotyped, roughly 81% belonged to the Caucasian-associated ancestry cluster. General observations from the study: Later genetic work tied a missense DCLRE1C variant to beta-chain V and J trimming. Earlier findings revealed that most TCR beta V segments proved productive either about 90% or about 30% of the time.

The CDR3 covers 15 residues. CDR1 is LGHNA, CDR2 YNFKEQ, per germline. With V trimmed by 1 base and J by 6 bases, 4 bases remained unmatched. This clonotype was obtained from a man between 18 and 29 years old in good health and CMV-seronegative. The gene calls are TRBV4-2 and TRBJ1-1; TRBD1 matches 11 bases. Sequenced: PBMCs. The CDR3 sequence: CASSQGGTGGSEAFF. The CDR3 DNA follows: TGTGCCAGCAGCCAAGGTGGGACAGGGGGATCTGAAGCTTTCTTT.